Sequencing of this TCR beta chain was carried out in a study of T cell changes during pregnancy in multiple sclerosis. Sequencing was performed with immunoSEQ multiplex PCR; in TCRdb, only in-frame clones are kept and a portion is missing. Of about 89,000 clones listed, around 94% were seen once; the top ten hold approximately 0.84%. J was trimmed by 2 bases and V by 2 bases; bases with no gene match: 4. This CDR3 region has 15 residues. Germline values: CDR1 SGHRS, CDR2 YFSETQ. The rearrangement links TRBV5-1 to TRBJ2-1; 7 nucleotides align to TRBD2. The sequencing here drew on peripheral blood, taken in the third trimester of pregnancy. The TCR sequence derives from a female donor with multiple sclerosis, enrolled in a pregnancy study. The CDR3 DNA sequence: TGCGCCAGCAGCTTAGGGGAGGGCCCCTACAATGAGCAGTTCTTC. Protein: CASSLGEGPYNEQFF.